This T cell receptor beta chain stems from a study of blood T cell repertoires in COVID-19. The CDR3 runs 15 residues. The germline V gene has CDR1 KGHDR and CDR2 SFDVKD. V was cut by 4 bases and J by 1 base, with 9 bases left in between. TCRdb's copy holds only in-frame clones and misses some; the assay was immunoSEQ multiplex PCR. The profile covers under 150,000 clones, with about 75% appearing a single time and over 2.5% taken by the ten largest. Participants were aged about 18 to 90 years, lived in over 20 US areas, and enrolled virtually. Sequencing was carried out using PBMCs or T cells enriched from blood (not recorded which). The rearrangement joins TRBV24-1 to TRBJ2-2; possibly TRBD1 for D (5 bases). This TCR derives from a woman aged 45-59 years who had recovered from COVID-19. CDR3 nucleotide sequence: TGTGCCACCAGTGAACATACAGGGAACACCGGGGAGCTGTTTTTT. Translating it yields CATSEHTGNTGELFF.